These T cell receptor beta chains were read from a single sample in a study of cytomegalovirus exposure and HLA in healthy donors. The protocol was immunoSEQ multiplex PCR, while the TCRdb copy is restricted to in-frame clones and leaves out a portion. Altogether more than 95,000 clones are present, roughly 74% being singletons, with the ten largest covering about 3.5%. Specimen: PBMCs. The receptors originated from a man between 40 and 49 years old in good health and CMV-seronegative. Both conserved end residues are part of each CDR3. Each record gives: V gene, D gene, clone size, J gene, CDR3 protein, CDR3 DNA. D genes are given only for firm matches. For some rows the clone size is stated as once, few or many, or as a class when expanded; others skip it.

TRBV7-9	TRBD1	NA	TRBJ1-2	CASSLSLGRGAYGYTF	TGTGCCAGCAGCTTAAGTTTGGGCAGGGGGGCCTATGGCTACACCTTC
TRBV6-5	TRBD2	few	TRBJ2-1	CASSQTSGGYNEQFF	TGTGCCAGCAGCCAGACTAGCGGGGGGTACAATGAGCAGTTCTTC
TRBV7-3	NA	NA	TRBJ2-2	CASSLFREQTGELFF	TGTGCCAGCAGCTTATTCAGGGAACAGACCGGGGAGCTGTTTTTT
TRBV14	TRBD1	NA	TRBJ1-2	CASSQGPDRVYGYTF	TGTGCCAGCAGCCAAGGCCCCGACAGGGTCTATGGCTACACCTTC
TRBV7-9	TRBD1	few	TRBJ2-7	CASSLNSGQGILEQYF	TGTGCCAGCAGCTTAAATTCCGGACAGGGGATCCTCGAGCAGTACTTC
TRBV4-3	NA	NA	TRBJ1-4	CASSQVVAVNEKLFF	TGCGCCAGCAGCCAAGTGGTGGCGGTTAATGAAAAACTGTTTTTT
TRBV7-3	NA	NA	TRBJ1-2	CASSPTGQGHGYTF	TGTGCCAGCAGTCCTACAGGCCAGGGCCATGGCTACACCTTC
TRBV14	NA	NA	TRBJ2-7	CASSHPGVFNEQYF	TGTGCCAGCAGCCACCCAGGGGTATTCAACGAGCAGTACTTC
TRBV5-4	TRBD1	few	TRBJ1-1	CASSLRTGLHTEAFF	TGTGCCAGCAGCCTCAGGACAGGTCTGCACACTGAAGCTTTCTTT
TRBV15	TRBD1	NA	TRBJ1-4	CATSREGQGGEKLFF	TGTGCCACCAGCAGAGAGGGACAGGGCGGGGAAAAACTGTTTTTT
TRBV4-1	NA	NA	TRBJ1-5	CASSQVLSGKGLNQPQHF	TGCGCCAGCAGCCAAGTATTGTCAGGGAAGGGGCTTAATCAGCCCCAGCATTTT
TRBV6-6	NA	NA	TRBJ1-1	CASSSTEREDTEAFF	TGTGCCAGCAGTTCGACAGAGAGAGAGGACACTGAAGCTTTCTTT
TRBV5-1	NA	NA	TRBJ2-7	CASGFDRHPYEQYF	TGCGCCAGCGGCTTCGACAGGCACCCCTACGAGCAGTACTTC
TRBV27	NA	NA	TRBJ1-5	CASSLDRIQPQHF	TGTGCCAGCAGTTTAGACAGAATCCAGCCCCAGCATTTT
TRBV28	NA	NA	TRBJ1-1	CASSYAGGRAVMNTEAFF	TGTGCCAGCAGTTATGCGGGCGGAAGGGCCGTAATGAACACTGAAGCTTTCTTT
TRBV27	NA	NA	TRBJ1-1	CASSWGVTGTEAFF	TGTGCCAGCAGTTGGGGGGTGACGGGCACTGAAGCTTTCTTT
TRBV9	NA	NA	TRBJ2-7	CASSRDYEQYF	TGTGCCAGCAGCCGGGACTACGAGCAGTACTTC
TRBV19	NA	NA	TRBJ2-7	CASSFRDTAYEQYF	TGTGCCAGTAGTTTCCGGGACACGGCCTACGAGCAGTACTTC
TRBV6-5	NA	NA	TRBJ2-7	CASSRTTSYEQYF	TGTGCCAGCAGCAGGACTACGTCTTACGAGCAGTACTTC
TRBV15	NA	NA	TRBJ2-1	CATSRVETRINEQFF	TGTGCCACCAGCAGAGTGGAGACTAGAATTAATGAGCAGTTCTTC
TRBV5-1	NA	once	TRBJ1-1	CASSKDSASMNTEAFF	TGCGCCAGCAGTAAGGACAGTGCCTCCATGAACACTGAAGCTTTCTTT
TRBV7-3	TRBD2	NA	TRBJ2-1	CASSLLAGTSYNEQFF	TGTGCCAGCAGCCTTCTAGCGGGGACCTCCTACAATGAGCAGTTCTTC
TRBV30	TRBD1	NA	TRBJ1-1	CAWREGAHGNTEAFF	TGTGCCTGGAGAGAGGGGGCCCATGGGAACACTGAAGCTTTCTTT
TRBV5-1	NA	NA	TRBJ2-5	CASSSRPYADVQEETQYF	TGCGCCAGCAGCTCGCGACCTTATGCCGACGTACAGGAAGAGACCCAGTACTTC
TRBV18	TRBD1	NA	TRBJ2-7	CASSPGRDRGDYEQYF	TGTGCCAGCTCACCAGGCCGGGACAGGGGTGACTACGAGCAGTACTTC
TRBV4-1	NA	NA	TRBJ2-5	CASSQLQNTGGRKETQYF	TGCGCCAGCAGCCAACTTCAAAACACGGGGGGCAGAAAAGAGACCCAGTACTTC
TRBV6-5	NA	NA	TRBJ1-6	CASGQGSYNSPLHF	TGTGCCAGCGGCCAGGGATCCTATAATTCACCCCTCCACTTT
TRBV30	NA	NA	TRBJ1-3	CAWSLDRYSGNTIYF	TGTGCCTGGAGCCTTGACAGGTACTCTGGAAACACCATATATTTT
TRBV4-1	TRBD1	NA	TRBJ1-4	CASSSRQTGVTNEKLFF	TGCGCCAGCAGCTCACGACAGACAGGGGTAACTAATGAAAAACTGTTTTTT
TRBV29-1	NA	NA	TRBJ1-4	CSVESRGEKLLF	TGCAGCGTTGAATCCCGGGGTGAAAAACTGCTTTTT
TRBV6-1	TRBD1	few	TRBJ1-1	CARDREGTEAFF	TGTGCCAGGGACAGGGAAGGTACTGAAGCTTTCTTT
TRBV4-3	NA	NA	TRBJ2-5	CASSQGVRQQETQYF	TGCGCCAGCAGCCAAGGGGTCAGGCAACAAGAGACCCAGTACTTC
TRBV28	NA	NA	TRBJ2-7	CASNEVGGSYEQYF	TGTGCCAGCAACGAGGTAGGGGGCTCCTACGAGCAGTACTTC
TRBV7-2	TRBD1	NA	TRBJ2-7	CASSLGTGSSYEQYF	TGTGCCAGCAGCTTGGGGACAGGGTCCTCCTACGAGCAGTACTTC
TRBV29-1	NA	once	TRBJ2-1	CTIRIQDSYNEQFF	TGCACCATTAGAATACAGGATTCCTACAATGAGCAGTTCTTC
TRBV14	NA	once	TRBJ1-2	CASSQDRRVGYTF	TGTGCCAGCAGCCAAGATCGGAGGGTCGGCTACACCTTC
TRBV5-8	NA	few	TRBJ2-7	CASSWVGAFRGMNEQYF	TGTGCCAGCAGCTGGGTAGGGGCCTTTAGGGGGATGAACGAGCAGTACTTC
TRBV7-9	TRBD1	NA	TRBJ1-6	CASSLGGQPSPLHF	TGTGCCAGCAGCTTAGGGGGACAGCCTTCACCCCTCCACTTT
TRBV7-2	NA	few	TRBJ1-3	CASSLAREGNTIYF	TGTGCCAGCAGCTTAGCGAGGGAGGGAAACACCATATATTTT
TRBV5-6	TRBD2	once	TRBJ2-1	CASSRLAGGDNEQFF	TGTGCCAGCAGTCGTCTAGCGGGGGGAGACAATGAGCAGTTCTTC
TRBV7-9	TRBD1	NA	TRBJ1-6	CASREGTGKESPLHF	TGTGCCAGCAGGGAAGGGACAGGGAAGGAATCACCCCTCCACTTT
TRBV29-1	TRBD1	NA	TRBJ2-7	CSVRQGTADYEQYF	TGCAGCGTACGACAGGGGACAGCCGACTACGAGCAGTACTTC
TRBV5-6	NA	NA	TRBJ2-7	CASNLNRRDYEQYF	TGTGCCAGCAACCTCAACCGCCGGGACTACGAGCAGTACTTC
TRBV9	NA	NA	TRBJ2-5	CASSAPEETQYF	TGTGCCAGCAGCGCACCCGAGGAGACCCAGTACTTC
TRBV27	TRBD1	NA	TRBJ1-1	CASIEGGPMNTEAFF	TGTGCCAGCATTGAAGGGGGCCCTATGAACACTGAAGCTTTCTTT
TRBV7-5	NA	few	TRBJ1-1	CARSLPLPSGQGMLAFF	TGTGCCAGAAGCTTACCCTTACCCTCCGGACAGGGGATGTTAGCTTTCTTT
TRBV18	TRBD2	NA	TRBJ2-5	CASSPFGGAQETQYF	TGTGCCAGCTCACCTTTCGGGGGGGCTCAAGAGACCCAGTACTTC
TRBV6-5	TRBD1	NA	TRBJ2-7	CASSRGQGAYEQYF	TGTGCCAGCAGCCGCGGACAGGGAGCCTACGAGCAGTACTTC
TRBV10-3	TRBD2	NA	TRBJ2-1	CAISEAQRGFGEQFF	TGTGCCATCAGTGAGGCCCAGCGGGGTTTTGGTGAGCAGTTCTTC
TRBV6-1	NA	few	TRBJ1-6	CASSEKLENSPLHF	TGTGCCAGCAGTGAAAAATTAGAGAATTCACCCCTCCACTTT
TRBV10-3	NA	NA	TRBJ1-1	CAISVGGGNTEAFF	TGTGCCATCAGTGTCGGGGGTGGGAACACTGAAGCTTTCTTT
TRBV13	TRBD2	NA	TRBJ2-7	CASSPGGSGGARRYEQYF	TGTGCCAGCAGCCCAGGGGGGAGCGGGGGGGCCAGAAGGTACGAGCAGTACTTC
TRBV10-3	NA	NA	TRBJ1-5	CATSPAQGNQPQHF	TGTGCTACGAGCCCGGCCCAGGGGAATCAGCCCCAGCATTTT
TRBV2	NA	NA	TRBJ2-5	CAVGHPQETQYF	TGTGCCGTGGGGCACCCCCAAGAGACCCAGTACTTC
TRBV11-3	NA	NA	TRBJ2-3	CASSLNMDTQYF	TGTGCCAGCAGCTTAAATATGGATACGCAGTATTTT
TRBV5-4	TRBD1	NA	TRBJ2-5	CASSLGTGGETQYF	TGTGCCAGCAGCTTAGGGACAGGGGGGGAGACCCAGTACTTC
TRBV4-1	TRBD1	NA	TRBJ2-7	CATTGQGSYEQYF	TGCGCCACCACGGGACAGGGCTCCTACGAGCAGTACTTC
TRBV7-2	NA	NA	TRBJ2-7	CASSLVETSGWYEQYF	TGTGCCAGCAGCTTAGTCGAAACTTCGGGGTGGTACGAGCAGTACTTC
TRBV6-6	NA	few	TRBJ2-1	CASSYDRGTEFF	TGTGCCAGCAGTTACGATAGGGGCACGGAGTTCTTC